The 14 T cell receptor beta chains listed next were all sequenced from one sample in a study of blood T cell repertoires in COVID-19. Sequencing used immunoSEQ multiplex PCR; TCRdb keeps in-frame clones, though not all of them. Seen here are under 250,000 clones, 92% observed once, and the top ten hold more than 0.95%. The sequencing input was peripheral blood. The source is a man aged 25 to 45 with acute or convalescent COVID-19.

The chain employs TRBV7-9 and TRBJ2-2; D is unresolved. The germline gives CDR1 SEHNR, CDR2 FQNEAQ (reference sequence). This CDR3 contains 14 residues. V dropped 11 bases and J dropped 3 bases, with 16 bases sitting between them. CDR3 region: CACRRETYTGELFF. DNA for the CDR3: TGTGCCTGCCGTCGAGAAACGTACACCGGGGAGCTGTTTTTT.

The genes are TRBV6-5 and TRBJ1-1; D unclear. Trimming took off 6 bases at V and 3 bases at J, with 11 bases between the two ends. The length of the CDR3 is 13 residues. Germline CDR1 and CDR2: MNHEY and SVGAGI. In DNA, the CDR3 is TGTGCCAGCAGCCGCGGTCTGTACACTGAAGCTTTCTTT. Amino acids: CASSRGLYTEAFF.

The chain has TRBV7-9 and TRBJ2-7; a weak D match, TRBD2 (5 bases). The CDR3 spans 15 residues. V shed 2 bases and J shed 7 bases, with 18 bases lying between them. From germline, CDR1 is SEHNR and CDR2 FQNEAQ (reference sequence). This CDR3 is CASSLYTAASDEQYF. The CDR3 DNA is TGTGCCAGCAGCTTATATACAGCGGCGTCAGATGAGCAGTACTTC.

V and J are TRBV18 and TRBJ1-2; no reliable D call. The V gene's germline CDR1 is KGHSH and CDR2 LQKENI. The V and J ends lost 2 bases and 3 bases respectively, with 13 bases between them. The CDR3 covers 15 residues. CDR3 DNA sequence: TGTGCCAGCTCACCATTGGGCCCGTTGGACTATGGCTACACCTTC. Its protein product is CASSPLGPLDYGYTF. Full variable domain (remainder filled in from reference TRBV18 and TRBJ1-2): NAGVMQNPRHLVRRRGQEARLRCSPMKGHSHVYWYRQLPEEGLKFMVYLQKENIIDESGMPKERFSAEFPKEGPSILRIQQVVRGDSAAYFCASSPLGPLDYGYTFGSGTRLTVV.

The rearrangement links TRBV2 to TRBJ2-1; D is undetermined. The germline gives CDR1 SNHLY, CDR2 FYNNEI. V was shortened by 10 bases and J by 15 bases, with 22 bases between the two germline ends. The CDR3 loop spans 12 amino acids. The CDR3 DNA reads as TGTGCCACCTCCTTTAGCTTCCCGAAAGGGTTCTTC. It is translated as CATSFSFPKGFF.

Here the CDR3 DNA reads TGTGCCAGCACCCAACCAGGGGCAATTGTGGAGACCCAGTACTTC. Translating gives CASTQPGAIVETQYF. The chain recombines TRBV7-9 with TRBJ2-5, with D maybe TRBD1 (6 bases). Trimming took 7 bases from V and 5 from J, leaving 20 bases between them. The germline V gene encodes CDR1 SEHNR and CDR2 FQNEAQ (reference sequence). This CDR3 is 15 amino acids long.

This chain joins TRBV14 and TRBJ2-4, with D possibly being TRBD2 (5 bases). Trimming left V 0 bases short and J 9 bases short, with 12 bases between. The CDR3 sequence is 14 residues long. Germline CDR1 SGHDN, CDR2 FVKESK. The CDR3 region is CASSQDLRAGIQYF. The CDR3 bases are TGTGCCAGCAGCCAAGATTTGAGGGCAGGCATTCAGTACTTC.

The chain's CDR3 is CSVDGQGGYGYTF. The CDR3 DNA sequence: TGCAGCGTTGACGGACAGGGTGGATATGGCTACACCTTC. The chain couples TRBV29-1 to TRBJ1-2, with TRBD1 matching 8 bases. Germline CDR1 and CDR2: SQVTM and ANQGSEA. Trimming took 3 bases from V and 5 from J; bases not matched to a gene: 5. The CDR3 length is 13 residues.

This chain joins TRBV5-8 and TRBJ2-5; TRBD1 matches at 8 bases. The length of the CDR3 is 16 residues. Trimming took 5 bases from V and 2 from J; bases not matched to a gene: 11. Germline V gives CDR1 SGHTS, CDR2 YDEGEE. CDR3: CASSPRWTGRQETQYF. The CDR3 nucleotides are TGTGCCAGCAGTCCGAGGTGGACAGGGAGGCAAGAGACCCAGTACTTC.

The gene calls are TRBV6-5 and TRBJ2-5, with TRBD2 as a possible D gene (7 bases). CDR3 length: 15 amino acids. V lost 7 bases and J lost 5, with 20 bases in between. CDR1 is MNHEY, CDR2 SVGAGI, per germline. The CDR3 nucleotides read TGTGCCAGCACCTTGGGGGGGGGCTCCGGGGAGACCCAGTACTTC. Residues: CASTLGGGSGETQYF.

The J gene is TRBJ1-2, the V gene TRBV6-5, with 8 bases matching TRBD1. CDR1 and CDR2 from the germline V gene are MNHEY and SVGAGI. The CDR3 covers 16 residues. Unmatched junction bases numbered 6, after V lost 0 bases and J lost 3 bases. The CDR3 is CASSYSGQGDHYGYTF. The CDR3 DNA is TGTGCCAGCAGTTACTCCGGACAGGGCGATCACTATGGCTACACCTTC.

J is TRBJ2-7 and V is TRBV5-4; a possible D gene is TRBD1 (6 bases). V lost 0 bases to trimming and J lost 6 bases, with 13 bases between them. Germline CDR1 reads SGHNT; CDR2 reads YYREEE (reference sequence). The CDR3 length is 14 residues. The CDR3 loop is CASSLEAGVGEQYF. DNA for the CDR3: TGTGCCAGCAGCTTGGAAGCAGGGGTAGGCGAGCAGTACTTC.

The CDR3 reads CASPGGFTKGGEDGYTF. The CDR3 nucleotides read TGCGCCAGCCCAGGGGGTTTTACTAAAGGAGGGGAGGATGGCTACACCTTC. The chain employs TRBV4-1 and TRBJ1-2; 7 bases are shared with TRBD1. Per germline, CDR1 MGHRA and CDR2 YSYEKL. This CDR3 comprises 17 residues. V lost 8 bases and J lost 6; bases outside the gene matches: 21.

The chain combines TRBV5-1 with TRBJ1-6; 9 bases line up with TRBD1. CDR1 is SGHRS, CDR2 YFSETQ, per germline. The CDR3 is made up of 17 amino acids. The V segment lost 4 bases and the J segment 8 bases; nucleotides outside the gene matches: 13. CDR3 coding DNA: TGCGCCAGCAGCGCAGGGCCCCGACAGGGGGATTATTCACCCCTCCACTTT. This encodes CASSAGPRQGDYSPLHF.